The clone carrying this T cell receptor beta chain was observed at least ten times. The source of the sample is a study of T cells in Graves' hyperthyroidism and ophthalmopathy. TCR beta CDR3 regions were amplified from RNA transcripts. The HTBI set primed first-round TCR CDR3 RT-PCR. TCRdb called the multiplex PCR reads again in MiXCR, with one record for every CDR3 protein. The profile covers 300,000 to 450,000 distinct CDR3 sequences, with approximately 14% appearing a single time and roughly a quarter taken by the ten largest. The germline V and J ends were trimmed by 4 bases and 3 bases, with 19 bases remaining between them. CDR1 is MNHEY, CDR2 SMNVEV, per germline (reference sequence). CDR3 length: 17 amino acids.

This TCR derives from a woman younger than 30 with Graves' hyperthyroidism that later progressed to Graves' ophthalmopathy. The source material was blood. The J gene is TRBJ2-1, the V gene TRBV27; D may be TRBD2 (7 bases). The CDR3 DNA reads as TGTGCCAGCAGTTGGGGGGGGGGCGCGGGGGTCTACAATGAGCAGTTCTTC. It codes for CASSWGGGAGVYNEQFF.